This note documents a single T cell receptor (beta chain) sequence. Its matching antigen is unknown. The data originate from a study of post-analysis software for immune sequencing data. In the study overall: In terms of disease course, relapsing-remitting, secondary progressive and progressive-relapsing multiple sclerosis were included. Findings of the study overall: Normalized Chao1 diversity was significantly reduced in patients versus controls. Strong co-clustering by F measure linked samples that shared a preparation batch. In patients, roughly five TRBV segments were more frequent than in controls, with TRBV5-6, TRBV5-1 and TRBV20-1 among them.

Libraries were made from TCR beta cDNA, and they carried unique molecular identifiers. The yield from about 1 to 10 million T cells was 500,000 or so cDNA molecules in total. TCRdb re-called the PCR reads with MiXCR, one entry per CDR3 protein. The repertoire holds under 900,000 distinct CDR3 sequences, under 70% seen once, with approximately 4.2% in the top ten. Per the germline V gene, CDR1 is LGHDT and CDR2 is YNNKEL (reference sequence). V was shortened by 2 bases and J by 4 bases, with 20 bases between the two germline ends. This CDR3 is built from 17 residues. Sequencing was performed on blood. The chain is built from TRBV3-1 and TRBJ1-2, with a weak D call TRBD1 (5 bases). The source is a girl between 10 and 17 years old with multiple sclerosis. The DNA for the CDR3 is TGTGCCAGCAGCCAACTGGTCTGGGGGTCCGATTTCTATGGCTACACCTTC. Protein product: CASSQLVWGSDFYGYTF.